The rows below give T cell receptor beta chains drawn from one sample of a study of T cells in Graves' hyperthyroidism and ophthalmopathy. TCRdb re-called the multiplex PCR reads through MiXCR, storing one row per CDR3 protein. The sample lists roughly 420,000 distinct CDR3 sequences, roughly 13% occurring once. The sample taken for sequencing was blood. These receptor sequences come from a woman between 18 and 30 years old with Graves' hyperthyroidism. The conserved cysteine and the conserved F or W are not part of the CDR3 here. Fields, in order: J gene, CDR3 length, V gene, CDR3 protein.

j_gene: TRBJ1-4; len: 14; v_gene: TRBV6-4; CDR3aa: ASSDSNRRINEKLF
j_gene: TRBJ2-7; len: 12; v_gene: TRBV28; CDR3aa: ASSWVTSAYEQY
j_gene: TRBJ2-3; len: 16; v_gene: TRBV28; CDR3aa: ASSLLRTADVRTDTQY
j_gene: TRBJ2-3; len: 13; v_gene: TRBV5-1; CDR3aa: ASSPQGAHTDTQY
j_gene: TRBJ2-7; len: 13; v_gene: TRBV5-1; CDR3aa: ASSLGQDRSYEQY
j_gene: TRBJ1-2; len: 12; v_gene: TRBV5-6; CDR3aa: ASSLVQGTYGYT
j_gene: TRBJ2-2; len: 12; v_gene: TRBV5-6; CDR3aa: ASSLSPSTGELF
j_gene: TRBJ1-1; len: 11; v_gene: TRBV11-2; CDR3aa: ASSPGTGSRAF
j_gene: TRBJ2-5; len: 13; v_gene: TRBV19; CDR3aa: ASSSLRQGSETQY
j_gene: TRBJ2-1; len: 14; v_gene: TRBV4-3; CDR3aa: ASSQDGAVSYNEQF
j_gene: TRBJ2-1; len: 13; v_gene: TRBV7-9; CDR3aa: ASSLGRGRINEQF
j_gene: TRBJ1-2; len: 11; v_gene: TRBV30; CDR3aa: AWSVTGRYGYT
j_gene: TRBJ2-7; len: 13; v_gene: TRBV5-1; CDR3aa: ASSLRGLAGEKQY
j_gene: TRBJ1-1; len: 12; v_gene: TRBV6-1; CDR3aa: ASRTGVLNTEAF
j_gene: TRBJ2-1; len: 12; v_gene: TRBV10-3; CDR3aa: AISKTQLLNEQF
j_gene: TRBJ2-5; len: 13; v_gene: TRBV7-9; CDR3aa: ASSLEVLAAETQY
j_gene: TRBJ1-2; len: 13; v_gene: TRBV11-2; CDR3aa: ASSLPELDNYGYT
j_gene: TRBJ2-7; len: 12; v_gene: TRBV5-1; CDR3aa: ASSGGTHYYEQY
j_gene: TRBJ1-1; len: 11; v_gene: TRBV7-9; CDR3aa: ASSFDGFTEAF
j_gene: TRBJ2-7; len: 13; v_gene: TRBV5-1; CDR3aa: ASSLESGSAFEQY
j_gene: TRBJ2-6; len: 14; v_gene: TRBV6-1; CDR3aa: ASSEEAGAGANVLT
j_gene: TRBJ2-1; len: 13; v_gene: TRBV6-1; CDR3aa: ASGQGTYSYNEQL
j_gene: TRBJ2-3; len: 14; v_gene: TRBV14; CDR3aa: ASSQVGGPSTDTQY
j_gene: TRBJ2-7; len: 11; v_gene: TRBV7-2; CDR3aa: ASSLASPYEQY
j_gene: TRBJ1-6; len: 10; v_gene: TRBV20-1; CDR3aa: SARDLRQLSH
j_gene: TRBJ2-5; len: 13; v_gene: TRBV5-4; CDR3aa: ASSSQTAYQETQY